Presented here are 19 T cell receptor beta chains from one specimen sequenced in a study of blood T cell repertoires in COVID-19. Sequenced by immunoSEQ multiplex PCR; TCRdb stores in-frame clones only, minus some. The profile shows roughly 380,000 clones, 85% of them singletons. The material sequenced was peripheral blood. These receptors were obtained from a woman under 30 with acute or convalescent COVID-19.

The chain employs TRBV10-3 and TRBJ1-1; D is perhaps TRBD1 (6 bases). Germline CDR1 reads ENHRY; CDR2 reads SYGVKD. V lost 3 bases to trimming and J lost 3 bases, with 11 bases between them. The CDR3 extends over 14 amino acids. CDR3 protein: CAISDPGAYTEAFF. CDR3 sequence (DNA): TGTGCCATCAGTGACCCAGGGGCCTACACTGAAGCTTTCTTT.

The gene calls are TRBV7-3 and TRBJ2-5; 7 positions agree with TRBD2. Trimming took 8 bases from V and 4 from J; bases not matched to a gene: 7. Per the germline V gene, CDR1 is SGHTA and CDR2 is FQGTGA. The CDR3 consists of 13 residues. CDR3 DNA: TGTGCCAGCTCCCAGGGAGGGGCAGAGACCCAGTACTTC. Its translation is CASSQGGAETQYF.

The V call is TRBV18, the J call TRBJ2-3, with TRBD1 as a possible D gene (6 bases). V lost 0 bases to trimming and J lost 0 bases, with 10 bases between them. Germline V gene data show CDR1 as KGHSH and CDR2 as LQKENI. The CDR3 length is 16 residues. The CDR3 region has the DNA TGTGCCAGCTCACCACCGACAGGAGTTAGCACAGATACGCAGTATTTT. Translation gives CASSPPTGVSTDTQYF.

The chain has TRBV9 and TRBJ1-1; 7 bases map to TRBD1. The CDR3 has 13 residues. V lost 4 bases and J lost 4; bases outside the gene matches: 4. From germline, CDR1 is SGDLS and CDR2 YYNGEE. In DNA, the CDR3 is TGTGCCAGCAGCCGAGGGACAGCCACTGAAGCTTTCTTT. It codes for CASSRGTATEAFF.

V and J are TRBV5-6 and TRBJ2-5; 10 nucleotides agree with TRBD2. The J segment lost 5 bases and the V segment lost 1 base, leaving 8 bases of the junction unmatched. Germline V gives CDR1 SGHDT, CDR2 YYEEEE. The CDR3 totals 16 residues. The CDR3 nucleotides read TGTGCCAGCAGCTTGCTGCTAGCGGGAGTGGGGGAGACCCAGTACTTC. Its protein is CASSLLLAGVGETQYF.

This clone was seen more than once but under ten times. The DNA for the CDR3 is TGTGCCAGCAGCTTTCGGGCGGGGGGCCAAGAGACCCAGTACTTC. It translates to CASSFRAGGQETQYF. The chain carries TRBV13 and TRBJ2-5, with 8 nucleotides matching TRBD2. This CDR3 has 15 amino acids. Trimming at V came to 3 bases and at J to 1 base, leaving 4 bases not matched to a gene. The germline V gene encodes CDR1 PRHDT and CDR2 FYEKMQ (reference sequence).

V usage is TRBV4-1 and J usage is TRBJ2-3; 10 nucleotides match TRBD1. In germline, CDR1 is MGHRA, CDR2 YSYEKL. The CDR3 is 16 residues long. The ends lost 0 bases at V and 4 bases at J; junction bases unmatched: 4. CDR3 DNA: TGCGCCAGCAGCCAAGAGGGACAGGGGATCCCAGATACGCAGTATTTT. As protein: CASSQEGQGIPDTQYF.

The chain carries TRBV28 and TRBJ1-2, with 9 bases lining up with TRBD1. CDR1 is MDHEN and CDR2 is SYDVKM in the germline V gene. The CDR3 contains 13 residues. The J segment lost 8 bases and the V segment lost 2 bases, leaving 3 bases of the junction unmatched. CDR3 protein: CASSLRDRAGYTF. CDR3 sequence (DNA): TGTGCCAGCAGTTTACGGGACAGGGCCGGCTACACCTTC.

The gene calls are TRBV19 and TRBJ1-5; TRBD1 might be the D (5 bases). Trimming pared 4 bases from V and 13 bases from J, leaving 14 bases between. The germline V gene encodes CDR1 LNHDA and CDR2 SQIVND (reference sequence). This CDR3 comprises 12 residues. CDR3 bases: TGTGCCAGTAGTACCCCCCTAGGGGATCAGCATTTT. Amino acid sequence: CASSTPLGDQHF.

The J gene is TRBJ1-5, the V gene TRBV30; D possibly corresponds to TRBD1 (6 bases). The CDR3 contains 12 residues. With 8 bases removed from V and 1 base from J, the gap between germline ends came to 9 bases. Germline lookup yields CDR1 GTSNPN and CDR2 SVGIG (reference sequence). CDR3 sequence reads: CAAGGSNQPQHF. CDR3 nucleotides: TGTGCCGCGGGGGGCAGCAATCAGCCCCAGCATTTT.

This sequence joins TRBV24-1 and TRBJ1-2; unclear D gene. Trimming took off 3 bases at V and 5 bases at J, with 9 bases between the two ends. Germline assignment: CDR1 KGHDR and CDR2 SFDVKD. This CDR3 has 13 amino acids. CDR3 in DNA: TGTGCCACCAGTGATAGGAGGGAGTATGGCTACACCTTC. Translated: CATSDRREYGYTF.

The chain couples TRBV2 to TRBJ1-1; a possible D gene is TRBD1 (5 bases). The CDR3 spans 13 residues. Germline-derived CDR1 and CDR2 are SNHLY and FYNNEI. V gave up 7 bases and J gave up 4 bases, with 13 bases separating them. CDR3 amino acids: CASTNTGGTEAFF. The DNA of the CDR3 is TGTGCCAGCACTAACACCGGGGGCACTGAAGCTTTCTTT. Combining the CDR3 with reference TRBV2 and TRBJ1-1 gives the whole variable domain EPEVTQTPSHQVTQMGQEVILRCVPISNHLYFYWYRQILGQKVEFLVSFYNNEISEKSEIFDDQFSVERPDGSNFTLKIRSTKLEDSAMYFCASTNTGGTEAFFGQGTRLTVV.

The chain combines TRBV5-1 with TRBJ2-7; D call uncertain. V was pared by 0 bases and J by 3 bases, with 7 bases between. This CDR3 is built from 13 residues. The V gene's germline CDR1 is SGHRS and CDR2 YFSETQ. CDR3 loop: CASSLGTYYEQYF. DNA for the CDR3: TGCGCCAGCAGCTTGGGCACCTACTACGAGCAGTACTTC.

The chain carries TRBV5-8 and TRBJ2-3; D gene unclear. The CDR3 loop spans 15 amino acids. Trimming pared 0 bases from V and 0 bases from J, leaving 8 bases between. Germline V gene sequence: CDR1 SGHTS, CDR2 YDEGEE. CDR3 DNA: TGTGCCAGCAGCTTGGACAGCTCTAGCACAGATACGCAGTATTTT. Translating gives CASSLDSSSTDTQYF.

This clone has more than one count but fewer than ten. The V and J genes are TRBV3-1 (or the pseudogene TRBV3-2) and TRBJ2-3; 9 bases are a match to TRBD2. The CDR3 has 19 amino acids. V shed 0 bases, J shed 5 bases, and the junction held 15 bases outside the gene matches. CDR1 is LGHDT, CDR2 YNNKEL, per germline (reference sequence). CDR3 region: CASSQEVLGRGGRRDTQYF. The CDR3 DNA reads as TGTGCCAGCAGCCAAGAGGTATTAGGGCGGGGGGGCCGTCGAGATACGCAGTATTTT.

CDR3 sequence: CASSPGPGTHYGYTF. For the CDR3, the DNA is TGTGCCAGCAGCCCAGGACCCGGGACACACTATGGCTACACCTTC. The gene calls are TRBV9 and TRBJ1-2; maybe TRBD1 (6 bases). Germline CDR1 reads SGDLS; CDR2 reads YYNGEE. Trimming left V 4 bases short and J 3 bases short, with 16 bases between. The CDR3 totals 15 residues.

The genes are TRBV7-3 and TRBJ2-2; no clear D gene. Germline CDR1 is SGHTA and CDR2 is FQGTGA. CDR3 length equals 14 residues. Trimming cost V 4 bases and J 0 bases, with 6 bases left between them. CDR3 bases: TGTGCCAGCAGCTCCCAGGCGAACACCGGGGAGCTGTTTTTT. It yields the protein CASSSQANTGELFF.

CDR3 in DNA: TGTGCCAGTAGCTCGGGACAGGGAGGGCTCGAGCAGTACTTC. The encoded protein is CASSSGQGGLEQYF. The V and J genes are TRBV19 and TRBJ2-7, with 9 bases lining up with TRBD1. There are 14 residues in the CDR3. Losses at the gene ends were 6 bases for V and 6 bases for J; bases not matched to a gene: 9. CDR1 and CDR2 (germline): LNHDA, SQIVND (reference sequence).

In its sample, this clone was seen a few times. The chain links TRBV4-1 to TRBJ1-2, with TRBD1 matching 7 bases. The CDR3 totals 14 residues. Germline V gene lookup returns CDR1 MGHRA and CDR2 YSYEKL. V lost 6 bases to trimming and J lost 4 bases; unmatched junction nucleotides: 8. As DNA, the CDR3 is TGCGCCAGCAGTCGGGACAGTGCGTCCTATGGCTACACCTTC. Its protein product is CASSRDSASYGYTF.